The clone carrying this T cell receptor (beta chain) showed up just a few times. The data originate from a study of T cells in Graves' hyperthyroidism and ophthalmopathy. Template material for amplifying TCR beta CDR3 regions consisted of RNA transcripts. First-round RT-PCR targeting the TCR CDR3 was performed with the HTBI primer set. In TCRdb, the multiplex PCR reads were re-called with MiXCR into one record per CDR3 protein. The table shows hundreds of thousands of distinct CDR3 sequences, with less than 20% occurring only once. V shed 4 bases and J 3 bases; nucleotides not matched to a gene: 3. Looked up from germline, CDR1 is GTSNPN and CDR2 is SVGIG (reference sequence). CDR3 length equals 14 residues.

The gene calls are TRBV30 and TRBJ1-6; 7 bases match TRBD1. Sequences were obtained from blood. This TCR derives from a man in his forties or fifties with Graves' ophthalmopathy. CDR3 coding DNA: TGTGCCTGGACACGGGACAGCTATAATTCACCCCTCCACTTT. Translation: CAWTRDSYNSPLHF.